These 12 T cell receptor beta chains originate from one sample sequenced in a study of T cell responses to AZD1222 COVID-19 vaccine (dated by TCRdb to about 2021). The time point label for this specimen denotes: baseline before first vaccination. Receptor libraries were prepared by the immunoSEQ multiplex PCR assay. What TCRdb holds here is the immuneACCESS table cut down to in-frame rearrangements. Part of the clones is not present; checked against another copy, under half of the missing clones reflect an unresolved V gene, and the others are unexplained. The table for this sample lists 160,000 or so clones; 88% of them were counted only once. Of the sample, roughly 5% falls within the top ten clones. This sample comprised peripheral blood, obtained on day 0 of AZD1222 vaccination. These receptors came from an adult in good health.

DNA of the CDR3: TGTGCCAGCAGTTTACCCCAGGGGGACGAATCCGAGCAGTACTTC. Translating gives CASSLPQGDESEQYF. This chain connects TRBV28 to TRBJ2-7, with 7 bases fitting TRBD1. J was trimmed by 6 bases and V by 2 bases; bases with no gene match: 10. Germline V gene data show CDR1 as MDHEN and CDR2 as SYDVKM. The CDR3 is 15 amino acids.

Only a few counts were recorded for this clone. The rearrangement uses TRBV2 and TRBJ1-5; TRBD1 might be the D (5 bases). The CDR3 is made up of 14 amino acids. V gave up 6 bases and J gave up 3 bases, with 12 bases separating them. Germline-derived CDR1 and CDR2 are SNHLY and FYNNEI. The CDR3 is CASRDDSFNQPQHF. The CDR3 DNA reads as TGTGCCAGCAGGGACGACAGTTTCAATCAGCCCCAGCATTTT.

This clone was detected once. The chain has TRBV29-1 and TRBJ2-1; D is unclear. Trimming took 0 bases from V and 0 from J, leaving 12 bases between them. There are 16 residues in the CDR3. The germline V gene has CDR1 SQVTM and CDR2 ANQGSEA. The CDR3 is CSVEDPGPSSYNEQFF. The CDR3 DNA reads TGCAGCGTTGAAGATCCGGGTCCGAGCTCCTACAATGAGCAGTTCTTC.

This chain links TRBV19 with TRBJ1-1; TRBD1 aligns across 7 bases. After removal of 5 bases from V and 3 bases from J, the junction contained 3 bases not matched to a gene. Looked up from germline, CDR1 is LNHDA and CDR2 is SQIVND (reference sequence). The CDR3 has 13 amino acids. CDR3 nucleotide sequence: TGTGCCAGTAGTGCCGGGACAGACACTGAAGCTTTCTTT. Its translation: CASSAGTDTEAFF.

The gene calls are TRBV28 and TRBJ2-7, with TRBD1 identical over 8 bases. V was pared by 3 bases and J by 6 bases, with 10 bases of the junction left unmatched. The CDR3 contains 15 residues. CDR1 MDHEN and CDR2 SYDVKM come from the germline V gene. The CDR3 bases are TGTGCCAGCAGTTTCCATTCCGGGACAGGAGGCGAGCAGTACTTC. It translates to CASSFHSGTGGEQYF.

The V gene is TRBV3-1 (or the pseudogene TRBV3-2), the J gene TRBJ1-5; D unresolved. CDR3 length: 15 amino acids. Trimming pared 4 bases from V and 2 bases from J, leaving 12 bases between. The germline gives CDR1 LGHDT, CDR2 YNNKEL (reference sequence). The CDR3 loop reads CASSPPVFCNQPQHF. CDR3 DNA: TGTGCCAGCAGCCCTCCAGTTTTTTGCAATCAGCCCCAGCATTTT.

V usage is TRBV5-8 and J usage is TRBJ2-1, with D hard to call. The CDR3 spans 13 residues. The V gene's germline CDR1 is SGHTS and CDR2 YDEGEE. Trimming left V 4 bases short and J 5 bases short, with 10 bases between. The CDR3 coding sequence is TGTGCCAGCAGCCTGAGGAGACACAATGAGCAGTTCTTC. This gives the protein CASSLRRHNEQFF. The entire variable domain, with the rest obtained from reference TRBV5-8 and TRBJ2-1, is as follows: EAGVTQSPTHLIKTRGQQATLRCSPISGHTSVYWYQQALGLGLQFLLWYDEGEERNRGNFPPRFSGRQFPNYSSELNVNALELEDSALYLCASSLRRHNEQFFGPGTRLTVL.

The rearrangement uses TRBV2 and TRBJ2-3, with 9 bases lining up with TRBD2. This CDR3 spans 17 amino acids. The germline gives CDR1 SNHLY, CDR2 FYNNEI. J gave up 6 bases and V 4 bases, and 14 bases lay outside the gene matches. The CDR3 DNA follows: TGTGCCAGCAGTGTGGTAAGACTAGCGGTTGAGTCGGATACGCAGTATTTT. Amino acids: CASSVVRLAVESDTQYF.

The V gene is TRBV7-2, the J gene TRBJ1-1; D possibly corresponds to TRBD1 (5 bases). The CDR3 is made up of 13 amino acids. V was pared by 7 bases and J by 0 bases, with 9 bases between. CDR1 SGHTA and CDR2 FQGNSA come from the germline V gene. The CDR3 nucleotides read TGTGCCAGCACCAGGGCCATGAACACTGAAGCTTTCTTT. Translation gives CASTRAMNTEAFF.

This clone was seen once. The V call is TRBV6-5, the J call TRBJ1-6; D uncertain. Germline V gene sequence: CDR1 MNHEY, CDR2 SVGAGI. This CDR3 comprises 14 residues. Trimming removed 5 bases from V and 5 bases from J, with 10 bases in between. CDR3: CASSKPNNNSPLHF. The DNA of the CDR3 is TGTGCCAGCAGTAAACCTAACAATAATTCACCCCTCCACTTT.

V usage is TRBV7-9 and J usage is TRBJ1-2; TRBD1 might be the D (5 bases). CDR1 and CDR2 (germline): SEHNR, FQNEAQ (reference sequence). V gave up 3 bases and J gave up 1 base, with 9 bases separating them. This CDR3 spans 14 amino acids. The CDR3 coding sequence is TGTGCCAGCAGCTTGGACACAATTAACTATGGCTACACCTTC. Residues: CASSLDTINYGYTF.

The V call is TRBV10-3, the J call TRBJ2-5; no firm D call. Looked up from germline, CDR1 is ENHRY and CDR2 is SYGVKD. Trimming left V 4 bases short and J 3 bases short, with 9 bases between. The CDR3 runs to 13 residues. The CDR3 DNA reads TGTGCCATCAGTGGCCGAAGCGAAGAGACCCAGTACTTC. Residues: CAISGRSEETQYF.